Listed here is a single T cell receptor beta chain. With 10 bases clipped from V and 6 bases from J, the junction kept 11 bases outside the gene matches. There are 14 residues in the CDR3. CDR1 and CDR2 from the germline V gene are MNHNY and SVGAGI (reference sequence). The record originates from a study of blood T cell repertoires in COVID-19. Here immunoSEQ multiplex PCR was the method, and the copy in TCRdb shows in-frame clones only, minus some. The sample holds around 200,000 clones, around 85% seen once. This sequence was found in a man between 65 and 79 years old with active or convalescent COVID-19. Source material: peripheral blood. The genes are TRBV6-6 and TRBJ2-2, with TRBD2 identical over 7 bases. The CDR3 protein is CATKGLVEAGELFF. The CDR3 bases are TGTGCCACCAAAGGACTAGTCGAGGCCGGGGAGCTGTTTTTT.